This T cell receptor (beta chain) stems from a study of cytomegalovirus exposure and HLA in healthy donors. Points from the study as a whole: Most TCR sequences were rare, but some public TCRs occurred in many donors.

Germline V gene lookup returns CDR1 MNHNY and CDR2 SVGAGI (reference sequence). The V and J ends lost 5 bases and 7 bases, in that order; junction bases with no gene match: 12. CDR3 length: 15 residues. A roughly 120-subject validation cohort, separate from the 666-subject first cohort, supplied the donors. TCRdb's table, derived via immunoSEQ multiplex PCR, lists solely in-frame clones and lacks some. The table has under 250,000 clones, less than 85% seen once. To note about this clone: Its target is unknown.

The chain combines TRBV6-6 with TRBJ2-3; TRBD2 agrees at 7 bases. Sequencing used PBMCs. This sequence was found in a woman younger than 30 in good health and CMV-seronegative. The CDR3 DNA reads as TGTGCCAGCAGTCCTTTAGGACTAGGCTTACATACGCAGTATTTT. As protein: CASSPLGLGLHTQYF.